The present TCR beta chain was sequenced within a study of blood T cells in healthy people across ages. J lost 4 bases, V lost 2 bases, and 4 bases had no gene match. This CDR3 contains 15 residues. CDR1 is SGHTA and CDR2 is FQGNSA in the germline V gene. The use of a sample-barcoded 5' primer and a J-beta primer mix characterized a second PCR of roughly 6 to 11 cycles. Using its own MiXCR run on the 5' RACE reads, TCRdb lists one record per CDR3 protein. This sample yields about 780,000 distinct CDR3 sequences, of which 35% to 60% are seen a single time; around 18% belongs to the top ten. The rearrangement links TRBV7-2 to TRBJ1-4; 7 bases align to TRBD1. This clonotype originated in a man older than 75 in good health. The sequenced sample was blood. Here the CDR3 DNA reads TGTGCCAGCAGCTTAAGAGGGGGCATTAATGAAAAACTGTTTTTT. Translation gives CASSLRGGINEKLFF.